This TCR beta chain was retrieved from a study of blood T cell repertoires in COVID-19. Germline assignment: CDR1 MNHEY and CDR2 SVGAGI. The V and J ends lost 6 bases and 9 bases, in that order; junction bases with no gene match: 8. The CDR3 covers 14 residues. Source study methods: Estimation of nucleated cell counts was performed using reference gene primer amplification. The repertoire was sequenced with immunoSEQ multiplex PCR; TCRdb's copy has only in-frame clones and lacks some. From that table come the V and J calls and clone size; the DNA was used to work out D and trimming. The sample gives some 74,000 clones, 80% to 90% of which show up once; approximately 5% is in the top ten.

The sample taken for sequencing was peripheral blood. The sequence came from a woman aged 80 or over with active or convalescent COVID-19. The J gene is TRBJ2-1, the V gene TRBV6-5, with TRBD2 matching over 10 bases. The CDR3 loop reads CASRNSGRSIEQFF. In nucleotides, the CDR3 is TGTGCCAGCAGGAATAGCGGGAGGAGTATTGAGCAGTTCTTC.